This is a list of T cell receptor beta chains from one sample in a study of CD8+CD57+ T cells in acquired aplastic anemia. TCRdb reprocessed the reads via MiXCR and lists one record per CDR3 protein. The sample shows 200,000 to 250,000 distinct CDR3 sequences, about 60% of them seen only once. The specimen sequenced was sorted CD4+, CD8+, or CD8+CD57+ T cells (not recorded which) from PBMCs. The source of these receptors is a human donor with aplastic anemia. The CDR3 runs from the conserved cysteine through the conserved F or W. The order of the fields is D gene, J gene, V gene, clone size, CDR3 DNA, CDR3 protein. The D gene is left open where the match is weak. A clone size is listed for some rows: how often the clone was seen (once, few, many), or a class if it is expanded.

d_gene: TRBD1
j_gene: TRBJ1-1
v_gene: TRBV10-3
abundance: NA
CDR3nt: TGTGCCATCGGACGGGACAGGGGTTCGGACACTGAAGCTTTCTTT
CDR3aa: CAIGRDRGSDTEAFF

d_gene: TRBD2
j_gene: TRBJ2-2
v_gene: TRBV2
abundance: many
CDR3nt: TGTGCCAGCAGTGACTTGAGGACTAGCGGGGGCCAGGGGACCGGGGAGCTGTTTTTT
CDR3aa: CASSDLRTSGGQGTGELFF

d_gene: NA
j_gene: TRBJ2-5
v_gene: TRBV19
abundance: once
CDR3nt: TGTGCCAGTCGTATAGTTGGAGGCGGACAAGAGACCCAGTACTTC
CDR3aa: CASRIVGGGQETQYF

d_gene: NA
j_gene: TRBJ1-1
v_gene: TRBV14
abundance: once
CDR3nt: TGTGCCAGCAGCCCAATCGACAGGAACACTGAAGCTTTCTTT
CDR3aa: CASSPIDRNTEAFF

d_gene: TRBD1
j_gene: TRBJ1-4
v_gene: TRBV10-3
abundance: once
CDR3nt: TGTGCCAGCAGGGGGTACAGCGGTGAAAAACTGTTTTTT
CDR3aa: CASRGYSGEKLFF

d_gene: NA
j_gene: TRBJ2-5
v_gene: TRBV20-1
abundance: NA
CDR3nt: TGCAGTGCTAGTAGACTACCACAAGAGGTGCAGTACTTC
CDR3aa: CSASRLPQEVQYF

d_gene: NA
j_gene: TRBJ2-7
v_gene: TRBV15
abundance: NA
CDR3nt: TGTGCCACCAGCACAGGAAGGTACGAGCAGTACTTC
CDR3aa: CATSTGRYEQYF

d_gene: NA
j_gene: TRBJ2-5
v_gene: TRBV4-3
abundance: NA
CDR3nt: TGCGCCAGCAGCCAAGATCTCAGACAGGAAGAGACCCAGTACTTC
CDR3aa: CASSQDLRQEETQYF

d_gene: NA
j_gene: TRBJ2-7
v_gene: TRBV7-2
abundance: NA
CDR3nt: TGTGCCAGCACCTCGAAGGCGACGAGATACGAGCAGTACTTC
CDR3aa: CASTSKATRYEQYF

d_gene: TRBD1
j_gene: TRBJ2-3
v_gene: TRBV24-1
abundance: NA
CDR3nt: TGTGCCGCCAGTAGTGATCTGGACCCGCGACAGGGAATCACAGATACGCAGTATTTT
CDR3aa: CAASSDLDPRQGITDTQYF

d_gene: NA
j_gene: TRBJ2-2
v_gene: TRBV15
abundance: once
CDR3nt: TGTGCCACCAGCAGAGCCGGGGAGCTGTTTTTT
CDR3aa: CATSRAGELFF

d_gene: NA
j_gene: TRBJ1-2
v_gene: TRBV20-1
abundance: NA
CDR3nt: TGCAGTGCTTCCCCCCGGGGAGGAGGCCATGGCTACACCTTC
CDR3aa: CSASPRGGGHGYTF

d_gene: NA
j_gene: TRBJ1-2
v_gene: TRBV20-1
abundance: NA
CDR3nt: TGCAGTGCTAGAAGGGCAGACTCTAACTATGGCTACACCTTC
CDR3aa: CSARRADSNYGYTF

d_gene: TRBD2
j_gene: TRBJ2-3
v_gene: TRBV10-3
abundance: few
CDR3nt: TGTGCCATACTAGCGACGAGCACAGATACGCAGTATTTT
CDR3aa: CAILATSTDTQYF

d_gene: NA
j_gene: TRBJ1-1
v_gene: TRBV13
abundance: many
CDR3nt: TGTGCCAGCAGCTTGAGGGGGAACACTGAAGCTTTCTTT
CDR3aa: CASSLRGNTEAFF

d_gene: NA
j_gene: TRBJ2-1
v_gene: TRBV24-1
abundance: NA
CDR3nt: TGTGCCACCGGGGAGACAGGACGCGCCTACAATGAGCAGTTCTTC
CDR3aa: CATGETGRAYNEQFF

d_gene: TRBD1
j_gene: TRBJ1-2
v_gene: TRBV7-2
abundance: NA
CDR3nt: TGTGCCAGCAGCTTAGAGGGGGCCGAGGAAGCCTTC
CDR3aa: CASSLEGAEEAF

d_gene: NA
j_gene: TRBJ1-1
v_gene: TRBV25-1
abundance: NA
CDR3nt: TGTGCCAGCAGTGATTATAGGAAAAACACTGAAGCTTTCTTT
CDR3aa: CASSDYRKNTEAFF

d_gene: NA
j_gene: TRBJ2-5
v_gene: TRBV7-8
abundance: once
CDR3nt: TGTGCCACCAGATTATCCTCCGGGACCGGGCAAGAGACCCAGTACTTC
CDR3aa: CATRLSSGTGQETQYF

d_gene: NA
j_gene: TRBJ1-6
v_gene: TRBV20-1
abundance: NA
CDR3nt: TGCAGTGCTAGTGGCCCTGATTCACCCCTCCACTTT
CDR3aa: CSASGPDSPLHF

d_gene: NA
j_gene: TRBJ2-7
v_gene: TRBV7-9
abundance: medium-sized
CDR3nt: TGTGCCAGCAGCTTAGGGGGCCACGAGCAGTACTTC
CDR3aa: CASSLGGHEQYF

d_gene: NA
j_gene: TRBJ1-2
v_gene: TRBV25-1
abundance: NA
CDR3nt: TGTGCCAGCAGTGAATCGTCAAGCCGTAGAACAGGGCCCAACTATGGCTACACCTTC
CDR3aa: CASSESSSRRTGPNYGYTF

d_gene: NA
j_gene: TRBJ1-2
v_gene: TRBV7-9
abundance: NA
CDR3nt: TGTGCCAGCAGTCCTTCCCTGGGGCGCGGCTACACCTTC
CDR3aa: CASSPSLGRGYTF

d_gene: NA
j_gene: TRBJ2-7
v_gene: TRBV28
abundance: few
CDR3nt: TGTGCCAGCACTCCGGGACACAAGTACGAGCAGTACTTC
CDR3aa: CASTPGHKYEQYF

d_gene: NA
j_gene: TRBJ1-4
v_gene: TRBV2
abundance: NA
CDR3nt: TGTGCCAGCAGTGAATGGGGGGCTGTTCAGGAAAAACTGTTTTTT
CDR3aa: CASSEWGAVQEKLFF

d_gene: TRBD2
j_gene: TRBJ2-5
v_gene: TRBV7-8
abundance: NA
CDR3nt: TGTGCCAGCAGCTTGGGGACTAGCGGGGGGGCCGGAGAGACCCAGTACTTC
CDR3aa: CASSLGTSGGAGETQYF

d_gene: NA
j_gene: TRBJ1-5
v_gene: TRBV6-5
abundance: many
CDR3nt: TGTGCCAGCAGTTACGGGAAATACAATCAGCCCCAGCATTTT
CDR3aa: CASSYGKYNQPQHF